This TCR beta chain was retrieved from a study of graft-versus-host responses after intestinal transplantation. The overall study: Induction using anti-thymocyte globulin, followed by tacrolimus and steroids for roughly 3 years, was given to all recipients. Overall study findings and caveats: Individuals who had graft-donor T cell macrochimerism had allografts that showed high graft-versus-host to host-versus-graft clonal ratios.

Labeling with CFSE marked 200,000 responder cells, which were plated with 200,000 irradiated, violet-dye-labeled stimulator cells. Responder CD3+CD4+ and CD3+CD8+ cells that were proliferating and CFSE-low were sorted after the reaction. Some clones are missing from TCRdb's copy, which holds only in-frame ones; the method was immunoSEQ multiplex PCR. The data show more than 12,000 clones, roughly a third seen once. The clonotype originates from a human patient who received an intestinal transplant. The material sequenced was alloreactive CD4+ T cells from a mixed lymphocyte reaction culture, taken before intestinal transplant. Subset specified: CFSE-low proliferating T cells sorted from roughly six-day pre-transplant mixed lymphocyte reaction (GvH or HvG direction).

The CDR3 nucleotides are TGTGCCAGCAGACCCCCGGACAGGCCTAGCTCCTACGAGCAGTACTTC. Its protein is CASRPPDRPSSYEQYF. The genes are TRBV28 and TRBJ2-7; 7 bases are shared with TRBD1. CDR1 is MDHEN, CDR2 SYDVKM, per germline. V shed 6 bases and J 0 bases; nucleotides not matched to a gene: 11. The CDR3 loop spans 16 amino acids.